A single sample gave rise to the 7 T cell receptor beta chains below, sequenced in a study of tumor-infiltrating lymphocytes in primary liver carcinoma (dated by TCRdb to about 2017). The sequencer was an Illumina HiSeq 2500. Starting from roughly 500 ng total RNA, TCRbeta-specific cDNA was produced by reverse transcription with a constant-region primer and ProtoScript II reverse transcriptase. The TCRbeta libraries were prepared through three rounds of nested multiplex PCR following a slightly modified ARM-PCR procedure. The first two PCR rounds used multiplex TRBV1-TRBV30 forward primers with a Cbeta reverse primer, each for 10 cycles. TCRdb cleaned the public reads at Q25 with fastp, built clones with MiXCR and kept in-frame beta chains. Duplicate CDR3 protein sequences are folded into a single record with the most common DNA and genes. Within this sample are 40,000 to 60,000 distinct CDR3 sequences, with less than 85% of them counted one time only. The ten largest clones take up 29% of the sample.

Total RNA and DNA were co-extracted without cell sorting from around 20-30 mg of bulk tissue using the AllPrep DNA/RNA mini kit. The sample comprised liver tumor tissue from sampling region 5. This specimen's cell subset or site label, per the study, means: tumor region T5, tumor centre. These receptors were collected from a man aged 40-50 years with primary liver carcinoma and hepatitis B virus infection.

This rearrangement joins TRBV29-1 to TRBJ2-1; 8 bases line up with TRBD1. From germline, CDR1 is SQVTM and CDR2 ANQGSEA. With 7 bases clipped from V and 15 bases from J, the junction kept 20 bases outside the gene matches. The CDR3 is 14 residues long. CDR3 amino acids: CSGLPGQGVDDRFF. CDR3 in DNA: TGCAGCGGATTGCCTGGACAGGGAGTGGATGATCGGTTCTTC.

Comments on this clonotype: A read error is likely, as this CDR3 ends without the conserved phenylalanine or tryptophan. The chain links TRBV7-9 to TRBJ2-7; either TRBD1 or TRBD2 may fit D (5 bases each). CDR3 length: 15 residues. The germline gives CDR1 SEHNR, CDR2 FQNEAQ (reference sequence). Written as DNA, the CDR3 is TGTGCCAGCAACTTAGCGAATAGGGGATCCTACGAGCAGTACTCC. It encodes CASNLANRGSYEQYS.

A few counts support this clonotype. The V call is TRBV11-2, the J call TRBJ2-6; D is possibly TRBD1 (6 bases). The CDR3 loop spans 15 amino acids. V lost 5 bases to trimming and J lost 11 bases, with 19 bases between them. The germline V gene encodes CDR1 SGHAT and CDR2 FQNNGV. CDR3 nucleotides: TGTGCCAGCAGCAATGGACTCTCTGGGGGCTACGTCCTGACTTTC. This translates into CASSNGLSGGYVLTF.

This clonotype was counted ten times or more. This rearrangement joins TRBV4-1 to TRBJ2-7; 7 positions match TRBD2. Germline lookup yields CDR1 MGHRA and CDR2 YSYEKL. The CDR3 extends over 17 amino acids. V dropped 4 bases and J dropped 0; count of bases not matched to a gene: 12. The DNA for the CDR3 is TGCGCCAGCAGCCTTTACCCTAGCGGAGGCGGCTCCTACGAGCAGTACTTC. Protein: CASSLYPSGGGSYEQYF.

The chain has TRBV6-6 and TRBJ2-5; D gene ambiguous. Trimming shortened V by 5 bases and J by 5 bases, and 6 bases separated the two germline ends. The CDR3 sequence is 11 residues long. CDR1 MNHNY and CDR2 SVGAGI come from the germline V gene (reference sequence). In DNA, the CDR3 is TGTGCCAGCAGTGCCGAGGAGACCCAGTACTTC. Amino acids: CASSAEETQYF.

This clonotype was detected a few times. The chain recombines TRBV19 with TRBJ2-3; 8 positions agree with TRBD1. The V and J ends lost 6 bases and 3 bases, in that order; junction bases with no gene match: 11. Germline loops: CDR1 LNHDA, CDR2 SQIVND (reference sequence). This CDR3 comprises 16 residues. The CDR3 spells CASRDRVTGETDTQYF. As DNA, the CDR3 is TGTGCCAGTAGGGACAGGGTCACGGGAGAAACAGATACGCAGTATTTT.

This clonotype was picked up one time. A much larger clone differs by one base, so this may be a read error. The rearrangement joins TRBV7-9 to TRBJ2-5; D is uncertain. CDR3 length equals 13 residues. Germline assignment: CDR1 SEHNR and CDR2 FQNEAQ (reference sequence). The CDR3 loop is CASSFMVEEIQYF. CDR3 coding DNA: TGTGCCAGCAGCTTTATGGTAGAAGAGATCCAGTACTTC.